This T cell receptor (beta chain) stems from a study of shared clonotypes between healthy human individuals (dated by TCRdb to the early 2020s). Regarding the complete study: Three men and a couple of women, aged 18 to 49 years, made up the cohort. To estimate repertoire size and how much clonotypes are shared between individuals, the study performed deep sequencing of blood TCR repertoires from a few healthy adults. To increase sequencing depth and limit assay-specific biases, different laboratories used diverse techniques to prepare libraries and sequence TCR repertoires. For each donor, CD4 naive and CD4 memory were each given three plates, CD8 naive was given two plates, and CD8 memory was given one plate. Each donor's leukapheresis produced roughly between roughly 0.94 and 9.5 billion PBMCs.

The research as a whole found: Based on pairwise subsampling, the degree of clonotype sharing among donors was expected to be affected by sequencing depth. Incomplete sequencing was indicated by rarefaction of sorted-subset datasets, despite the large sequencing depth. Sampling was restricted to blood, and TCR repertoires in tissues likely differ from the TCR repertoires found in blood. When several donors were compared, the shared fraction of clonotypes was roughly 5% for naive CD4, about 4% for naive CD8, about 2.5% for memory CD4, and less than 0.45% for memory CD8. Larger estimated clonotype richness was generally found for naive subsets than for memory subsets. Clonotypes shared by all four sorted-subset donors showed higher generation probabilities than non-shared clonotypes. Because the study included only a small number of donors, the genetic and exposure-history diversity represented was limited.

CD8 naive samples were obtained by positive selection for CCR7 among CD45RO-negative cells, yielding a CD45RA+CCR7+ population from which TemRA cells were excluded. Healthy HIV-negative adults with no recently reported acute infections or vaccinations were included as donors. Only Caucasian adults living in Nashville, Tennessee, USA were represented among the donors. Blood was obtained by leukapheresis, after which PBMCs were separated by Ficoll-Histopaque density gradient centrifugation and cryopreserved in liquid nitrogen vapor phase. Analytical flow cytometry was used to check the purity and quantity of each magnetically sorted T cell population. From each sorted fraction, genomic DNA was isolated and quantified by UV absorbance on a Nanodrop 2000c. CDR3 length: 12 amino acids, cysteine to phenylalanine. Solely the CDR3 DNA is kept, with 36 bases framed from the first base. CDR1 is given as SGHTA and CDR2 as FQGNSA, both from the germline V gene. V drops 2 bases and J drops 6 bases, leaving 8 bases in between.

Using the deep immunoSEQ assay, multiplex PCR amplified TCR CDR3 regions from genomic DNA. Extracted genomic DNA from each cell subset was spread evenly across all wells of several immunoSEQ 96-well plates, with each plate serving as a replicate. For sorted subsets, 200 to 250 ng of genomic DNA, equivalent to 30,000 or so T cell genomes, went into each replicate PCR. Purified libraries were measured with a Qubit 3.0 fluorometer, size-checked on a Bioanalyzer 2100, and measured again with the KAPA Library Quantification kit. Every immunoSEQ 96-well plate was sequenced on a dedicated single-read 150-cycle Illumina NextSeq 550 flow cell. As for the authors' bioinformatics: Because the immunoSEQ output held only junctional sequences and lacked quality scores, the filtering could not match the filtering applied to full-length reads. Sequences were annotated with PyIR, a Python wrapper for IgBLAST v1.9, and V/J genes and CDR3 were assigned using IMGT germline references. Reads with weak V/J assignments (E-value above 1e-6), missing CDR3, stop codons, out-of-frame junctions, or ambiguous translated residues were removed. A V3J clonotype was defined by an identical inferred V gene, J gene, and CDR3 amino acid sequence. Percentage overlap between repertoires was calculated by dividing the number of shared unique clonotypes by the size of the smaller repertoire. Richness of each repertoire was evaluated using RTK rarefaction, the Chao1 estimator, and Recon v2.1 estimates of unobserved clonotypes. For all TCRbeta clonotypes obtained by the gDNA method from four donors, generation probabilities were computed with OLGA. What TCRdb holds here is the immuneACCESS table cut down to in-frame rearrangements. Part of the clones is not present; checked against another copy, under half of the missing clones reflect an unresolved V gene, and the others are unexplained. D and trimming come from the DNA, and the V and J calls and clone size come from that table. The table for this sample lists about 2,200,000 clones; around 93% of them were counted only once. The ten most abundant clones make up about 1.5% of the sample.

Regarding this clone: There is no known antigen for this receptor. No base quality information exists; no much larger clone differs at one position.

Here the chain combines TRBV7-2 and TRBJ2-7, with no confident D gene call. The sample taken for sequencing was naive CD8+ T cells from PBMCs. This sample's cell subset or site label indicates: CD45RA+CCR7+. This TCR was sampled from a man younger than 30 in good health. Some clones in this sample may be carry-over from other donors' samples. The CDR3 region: CASSLIRSEQYF. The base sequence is TGTGCCAGCAGCTTAATAAGGTCCGAGCAGTACTTC.